This T cell receptor beta chain derives from a study of blood T cell repertoires in COVID-19. Study in general: The United States, Italy and Spain supplied acute and convalescent COVID-19 samples. The cDNA or gDNA used as material had been derived from T cells, B-cell-depleted T cells, or PBMCs.

Germline CDR1 SGHTA, CDR2 FQGNSA. CDR3 size: 17 residues. V was shortened by 0 bases and J by 2 bases, with 14 bases between the two germline ends. Original data processing: Amplified reference gene primers provided the basis for estimating nucleated cell counts. Sequencing used immunoSEQ multiplex PCR; TCRdb keeps in-frame clones, though not all of them. For V, J and clone size, that table is used; D and trimming come from the DNA. Of approximately 97,000 clones in the sample, 60% to 80% were seen once. This chain links TRBV7-2 with TRBJ1-5; D gene ambiguous. The TCR comes from a man aged 55 to 70 with active or convalescent COVID-19. Sequences were obtained from peripheral blood. The CDR3 here is CASSLALRSAGNQPQHF. Here the CDR3 DNA reads TGTGCCAGCAGCTTAGCGCTACGGAGCGCAGGCAATCAGCCCCAGCATTTT.